This TCR beta chain was obtained from a study of OX40 agonist ivuxolimab in advanced cancers. Notes on the research overall: Ivuxolimab was a fully human IgG2 agonistic monoclonal antibody targeting the costimulatory receptor OX40 (CD134). Partial responses occurred in three dose-escalation patients, of whom one had hepatocellular carcinoma and two had cutaneous melanoma. Intravenous ivuxolimab was administered to patients every 2 weeks at six dose levels: 0.01, 0.1, 0.3, 1.5, 3 and 10 mg/kg. Of the roughly 50 dose-escalation patients, hepatocellular carcinoma was present in roughly 19, melanoma in around 15, renal cell carcinoma in 9 and head and neck cancer in 9. Peripheral TCRbeta sequencing aimed to test whether ivuxolimab altered TCR sequence diversity and caused clonal T-cell expansion. In the dose-escalation cohort, 75% to 85% of patients were male, and the mean age was roughly 60 years with a range of roughly 20 to 85. The paper covers the monotherapy dose-escalation part of the phase I ivuxolimab trial, which included N = 52 patients. Prior anti-PD-1, anti-PD-L1 or anti-CTLA-4 therapy was permitted, and checkpoint inhibitors had been received by roughly 42% of dose-escalation patients.

A single count supports this clone. Which antigen it targets is not known. Nothing much larger sits one base from this clone, and base qualities are not available. The study at large found these results: Low levels of normalized T-cell clonal expansion were also seen in some patients who did not respond. At doses of 0.1 to 3.0 mg/kg, clonal expansion of both CD4+ and CD8+ T cells in blood was seen between baseline and week 6. The antigen specificity of the clonally expanded peripheral T cells was not determined. In the 0.1-3.0 mg/kg groups, partial responders had among the lowest normalized peripheral clonal expansion, particularly in CD8+ T cells. On average, CD8+ T cells showed more expanded clones than CD4+ T cells after ivuxolimab.

Patients with autoimmune disease history or receiving systemic immunosuppression were excluded from the trial. Peripheral blood for TCR sequencing was collected from all dose cohorts at baseline, on cycle 4 day 1, and on cycle 7 day 1. Samples came from an open-label, multicenter, first-in-human phase I dose-escalation trial of ivuxolimab. Adults with locally advanced or metastatic head and neck squamous cell, hepatocellular, melanoma or renal cell carcinoma were enrolled in the trial. Before TCR sequencing, CD4+ and CD8+ T cells were separately sorted from peripheral blood. To sequence the TCRbeta CDR3 region, genomic DNA was isolated from the sorted cells. TCRbeta CDR3 regions were sequenced using the immunoSEQ Assay. TCRdb retrieved this table from immuneACCESS and kept in-frame rearrangements only. Not all clones are present; in checked studies, unresolved V genes account for under half, and no reason is known for the remainder. A total of about 28,000 clones appear in this sample, roughly 80% of them only once. Around 10% of the sample lies in the top ten.

Based on the germline V gene, the CDR1 and CDR2 sequences are SGHDN and FVKESK. V is reduced by 4 bases and J by 7 bases, leaving a spacing of 7 bases between them. The CDR3, cysteine through phenylalanine, is 11 amino acids long. The read is trimmed to its CDR3 DNA, 33 bases read in frame from base 1. The chain was built from TRBV14 and TRBJ1-1, with an unclear D gene assignment. Sequences were derived from CD4+ or CD8+ T cells sorted from blood, sampled in a trial of the OX40 agonist ivuxolimab. This TCR was sampled from an adult with an advanced solid tumor such as melanoma, head and neck, liver or kidney cancer. The nucleotide sequence reads TGTGCCAGCAGCCTCTTGGGTGAAGCTTTCTTT. The translation is CASSLLGEAFF.